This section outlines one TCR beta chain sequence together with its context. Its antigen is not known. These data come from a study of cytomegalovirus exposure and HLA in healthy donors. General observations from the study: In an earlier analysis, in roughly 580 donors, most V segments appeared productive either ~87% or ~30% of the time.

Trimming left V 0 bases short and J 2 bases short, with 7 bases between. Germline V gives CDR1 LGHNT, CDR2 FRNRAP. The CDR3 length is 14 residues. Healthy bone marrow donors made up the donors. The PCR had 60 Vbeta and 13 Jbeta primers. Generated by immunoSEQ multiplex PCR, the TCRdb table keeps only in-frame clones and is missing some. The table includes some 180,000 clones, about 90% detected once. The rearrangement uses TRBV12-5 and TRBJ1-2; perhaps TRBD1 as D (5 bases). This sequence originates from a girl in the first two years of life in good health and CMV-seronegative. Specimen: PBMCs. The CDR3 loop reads CASGLVPGNYGYTF. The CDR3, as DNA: TGTGCTAGTGGTTTGGTACCAGGGAACTATGGCTACACCTTC.